Sequencing of this T cell receptor (beta chain) was carried out in a study of cytomegalovirus exposure and HLA in healthy donors. Study outcomes and limitations: The classifier reportedly diagnosed cytomegalovirus status with high sensitivity and specificity. In a later analysis, TCR beta V- and J-gene trimming was associated with a missense DCLRE1C variant.

Sampled while nominally healthy, donors likely had unrecorded immune exposures. V was shortened by 4 bases and J by 0 bases, with 12 bases between the two germline ends. CDR1 SGHRS and CDR2 YFSETQ come from the germline V gene. The CDR3 is 15 amino acids. The PCR ran on 60 Vbeta and 13 Jbeta primers. Method: immunoSEQ multiplex PCR; TCRdb's copy keeps in-frame clones and lacks some. The sample consists of under 200,000 clones, roughly 77% of them appearing once. This clone has only one observation. What it binds is not known. The chain joins TRBV5-1 to TRBJ2-3, with a tentative D call TRBD2 (5 bases). Source material: PBMCs. This receptor was obtained from a woman aged 18-30 years in good health and CMV-seronegative. For the CDR3, the DNA is TGCGCCAGCAGCCCCCTCGGCGGGAGCACAGATACGCAGTATTTT. Translating gives CASSPLGGSTDTQYF.